These 13 T cell receptor beta chains came from one sample sequenced in a study of vaccination effects on CD4 cells after COVID-19. Data came from immunoSEQ multiplex PCR; TCRdb stores just in-frame clones and leaves some out. Among about 66,000 clones, less than 85% were seen once, and the ten largest hold approximately 2.4%. The culture ran for around nine days before CD4+ T cells were isolated. Two-dose BNT162b2 or mRNA-1273 vaccination was given to participants. The antigens for these receptors are not known. The sequenced sample was CD4+ T cells from PBMCs cultured without peptide, obtained after COVID-19 vaccination. The receptors were sampled from a human donor who received a COVID-19 vaccine.

The chain uses TRBV24-1 and TRBJ2-3; D possibly corresponds to TRBD1 (6 bases). Germline V gives CDR1 KGHDR, CDR2 SFDVKD. This CDR3 has 13 amino acids. Trimming took off 5 bases at V and 2 bases at J, with 7 bases between the two ends. The CDR3 DNA sequence: TGTGCCACCAGTGGGACAGACACAGATACGCAGTATTTT. This sequence encodes CATSGTDTDTQYF.

The chain combines TRBV4-3 with TRBJ1-5, with no clear D. Trimming took 4 bases from V and 9 from J, leaving 25 bases between them. This CDR3 is 17 amino acids long. The germline V gene encodes CDR1 LGHNA and CDR2 YSLEER. The CDR3 region is CASSPHPVTGELGPQHF. The DNA of the CDR3 is TGCGCCAGCAGCCCTCATCCCGTGACCGGGGAATTAGGGCCCCAGCATTTT.

This clone was counted a single time. This chain uses TRBV2 with TRBJ1-2; D uncertain. CDR3 length: 13 amino acids. CDR1 is SNHLY and CDR2 is FYNNEI in the germline V gene. Trimming stripped 2 bases from V and 6 bases from J, with 10 bases between. The CDR3 here is CASSESPEDGYTF. The DNA for the CDR3 is TGTGCCAGCAGTGAAAGTCCGGAAGATGGCTACACCTTC.

A single count supports this clone. The chain links TRBV5-1 to TRBJ1-6; tentative D call: TRBD1 (6 bases). The V gene lost 4 bases and the J gene lost 10 bases, with 15 bases spanning the gap. The CDR3 sequence is 14 residues long. Germline CDR1 SGHRS, CDR2 YFSETQ. Here the CDR3 reads CASSVRGGTSPLHF. The CDR3 DNA reads as TGCGCCAGCAGCGTCAGGGGTGGGACGTCACCCCTCCACTTT.

The rearrangement joins TRBV9 to TRBJ1-2; a weak D match, TRBD1 (6 bases). Germline V gene lookup returns CDR1 SGDLS and CDR2 YYNGEE. This CDR3 has 14 amino acids. Trimming stripped 0 bases from V and 5 bases from J, with 11 bases between. The CDR3 nucleotides read TGTGCCAGCAGCGTAGAAGGAACAGGGTATGGCTACACCTTC. Its protein product is CASSVEGTGYGYTF.

This chain connects TRBV10-3 to TRBJ2-5, with TRBD2 identical over 9 bases. Germline values: CDR1 ENHRY, CDR2 SYGVKD. Unmatched junction bases numbered 7, after V lost 0 bases and J lost 5 bases. CDR3 size: 16 residues. The chain's CDR3 is CAISESNIGLAETQYF. The CDR3 DNA sequence: TGTGCCATCAGTGAGTCGAATATCGGACTAGCGGAGACCCAGTACTTC.

This clone occurred once. This same CDR3 is encoded by further DNA sequences in the sample. V and J are TRBV12-3 or TRBV12-4 and TRBJ1-2, with D possibly matching TRBD1 (5 bases). The CDR3 has 13 residues. The germline V and J ends were trimmed by 5 bases and 1 base, with 8 bases remaining between them. CDR3 protein: CASSLGGNYGYTF. In nucleotides, the CDR3 is TGTGCCAGCAGTCTCGGGGGTAACTATGGCTACACCTTC.

The rearrangement links TRBV11-2 to TRBJ2-4, with 9 bases lining up with TRBD1. The J segment lost 7 bases and the V segment lost 4 bases, leaving 5 bases of the junction unmatched. CDR1 is SGHAT and CDR2 is FQNNGV in the germline V gene. CDR3 size: 14 residues. The CDR3 is CASSSDRGSNIQYF. The CDR3 coding sequence is TGTGCCAGCAGCTCTGACAGGGGGAGTAACATTCAGTACTTC.

The J gene is TRBJ2-2, the V gene TRBV25-1; D ambiguous. Germline V lookup: CDR1 MGHDK, CDR2 SYGVNS. Trimming removed 4 bases at V and 1 base at J, with 10 bases between. The CDR3 sequence is 15 residues long. CDR3 coding DNA: TGTGCCAGCAGTGTGCCGGGTGGGAACACCGGGGAGCTGTTTTTT. Its translation is CASSVPGGNTGELFF.

The gene calls are TRBV2 and TRBJ2-3; 7 bases map to TRBD1. Trimming cost V 5 bases and J 0 bases; bases outside gene matches: 5. From germline, CDR1 is SNHLY and CDR2 FYNNEI. The CDR3 spans 15 residues. As DNA, the CDR3 is TGTGCCAGCAGTCGACAGGGCACTAGCACAGATACGCAGTATTTT. Translation: CASSRQGTSTDTQYF.

This clone showed up just a few times. The chain uses TRBV5-1 and TRBJ1-5; maybe TRBD1 (6 bases). There are 13 residues in the CDR3. Trimming shortened V by 4 bases and J by 6 bases, and 11 bases separated the two germline ends. Looked up from germline, CDR1 is SGHRS and CDR2 is YFSETQ. DNA for the CDR3: TGCGCCAGCAGCCCGACAGGAACTCAGCCCCAGCATTTT. It yields the protein CASSPTGTQPQHF.

The gene calls are TRBV5-1 and TRBJ2-5; D unresolved. Germline CDR1 is SGHRS and CDR2 is YFSETQ. The CDR3 extends over 11 amino acids. The ends were cut back, 2 bases at V and 7 bases at J, with 6 bases in the middle. The CDR3 protein is CASSFIGTQYF. Here the CDR3 DNA reads TGCGCCAGCAGCTTTATTGGGACCCAGTACTTC.

The rearrangement links TRBV11-3 to TRBJ2-2; D is ambiguous. The V end lost 5 bases, the J end lost 4 bases, and 11 bases lay between the germline ends. CDR1 is SGHNT, CDR2 YENEEA, per germline. The CDR3 is 14 amino acids. CDR3 sequence: CASSQTRTTGELFF. In DNA, the CDR3 is TGTGCCAGCAGCCAAACAAGGACCACCGGGGAGCTGTTTTTT.